The clone carrying this T cell receptor beta chain was seen just once. Antigen: not known. The sample originates from a study of cytomegalovirus exposure and HLA in healthy donors. Study-level points and caveats: Overall, about 160 TCR beta chains were annotated as cytomegalovirus-associated. A later analysis by the authors found several of the most significant clusters apparently linked to common viral pathogens.

PCR primers comprised 60 Vbeta and 13 Jbeta primers. Sequenced by immunoSEQ multiplex PCR; TCRdb stores in-frame clones only, minus some. The sample comprises around 260,000 clones, 80% of which are singletons, and more than 0.3% rests with the top ten. CDR3 length: 17 amino acids. The germline V gene has CDR1 MNHEY and CDR2 SMNVEV (reference sequence). The J segment lost 3 bases and the V segment lost 3 bases, leaving 10 bases of the junction unmatched. Healthy bone marrow donors supplied every sample. The sequence was collected from a girl aged 2 to 9 in good health and CMV-seronegative. The sequencing sample was made of PBMCs. The chain recombines TRBV27 with TRBJ1-4; 7 bases align to TRBD1. The CDR3 coding sequence is TGTGCCAGCAGTTTCACAGGAGGGGGCCCCTCTAATGAAAAACTGTTTTTT. This translates into CASSFTGGGPSNEKLFF.